Presented here are 8 T cell receptor beta chains from one specimen sequenced in a study of blood T cell repertoires in COVID-19. Sequenced by immunoSEQ multiplex PCR; TCRdb stores in-frame clones only, minus some. The sample carries some 48,000 clones, over 75% recorded once. The sample taken for sequencing was peripheral blood. The receptor source for this set is a woman older than 75 with COVID-19, enrolled during active disease.

This clone came up a few times. The chain has TRBV6-5 and TRBJ1-1, with unresolved D. Germline loops: CDR1 MNHEY, CDR2 SVGAGI. The V and J ends lost 5 bases and 12 bases respectively, with 13 bases between them. The CDR3 consists of 11 residues. This CDR3 is CASSKPPHTFF. The CDR3 DNA reads as TGTGCCAGCAGTAAACCCCCTCACACTTTCTTT.

The chain is built from TRBV6-5 and TRBJ1-1; maybe TRBD1 (6 bases). The CDR3 extends over 13 amino acids. Deletions cut 7 bases from V and 0 bases from J, with 9 bases between. From germline, CDR1 is MNHEY and CDR2 SVGAGI. CDR3 in amino acids: CASTGQLNTEAFF. As DNA, the CDR3 is TGTGCCAGCACGGGACAACTGAACACTGAAGCTTTCTTT.

The chain couples TRBV11-2 to TRBJ1-5; possible D gene TRBD1, 5 bases. Germline CDR1 reads SGHAT; CDR2 reads FQNNGV. The CDR3 has 15 residues. Trimming removed 6 bases from V and 0 bases from J, with 12 bases in between. In DNA form, the CDR3 reads TGTGCCAGCAGGGCAGGGTCGAATAGCAATCAGCCCCAGCATTTT. Residues: CASRAGSNSNQPQHF.

The chain employs TRBV6-1 and TRBJ2-1; 15 bases line up with TRBD2. This CDR3 has 19 residues. V was pared by 2 bases and J by 1 base, with 6 bases of the junction left unmatched. Germline values: CDR1 MNHNS, CDR2 SASEGT. The DNA of the CDR3 is TGTGCCAGCAGTGAAAGGGGACTAGCGGGAGGACAGTCCTACAATGAGCAGTTCTTC. Encoded protein: CASSERGLAGGQSYNEQFF.

This clone was found a few times. CDR3 coding DNA: TGTGCCAGCGGGGGACAGGGGGGCACTGAAGCTTTCTTT. Translation: CASGGQGGTEAFF. The rearrangement joins TRBV28 to TRBJ1-1; the match to TRBD1 covers 11 bases. The germline V gene has CDR1 MDHEN and CDR2 SYDVKM. The CDR3 spans 13 residues. With V trimmed by 8 bases and J by 4 bases, 3 bases remained unmatched.

The rearrangement uses TRBV7-3 and TRBJ2-1, with a tentative D call TRBD1 (6 bases). Trimming removed 4 bases from V and 4 bases from J, with 14 bases in between. The germline CDR1 and CDR2 sequences are SGHTA and FQGTGA. This CDR3 region has 15 residues. CDR3 sequence reads: CASSSYGGEYNEQFF. The CDR3 DNA reads TGTGCCAGCAGCTCTTATGGGGGCGAGTACAATGAGCAGTTCTTC.

The V and J genes are TRBV28 and TRBJ2-4; TRBD2 agrees at 8 bases. J lost 2 bases, V lost 2 bases, and 2 bases had no gene match. CDR3 length: 15 residues. Germline CDR1 MDHEN, CDR2 SYDVKM. The CDR3: CASSLAGGPKNIQYF. The CDR3 nucleotides read TGTGCCAGCAGTTTAGCGGGGGGTCCCAAAAACATTCAGTACTTC.

This clone was counted between two and nine times. The J gene is TRBJ1-3, the V gene TRBV7-9; the match to TRBD1 covers 9 bases. The length of the CDR3 is 18 residues. Germline lookup yields CDR1 SEHNR and CDR2 FQNEAQ (reference sequence). The V and J ends lost 3 bases and 0 bases, in that order; junction bases with no gene match: 9. CDR3 sequence: CASSFRQGVSSSGNTIYF. The CDR3 DNA sequence: TGTGCCAGCAGCTTTCGACAGGGGGTCTCGAGCTCTGGAAACACCATATATTTT.